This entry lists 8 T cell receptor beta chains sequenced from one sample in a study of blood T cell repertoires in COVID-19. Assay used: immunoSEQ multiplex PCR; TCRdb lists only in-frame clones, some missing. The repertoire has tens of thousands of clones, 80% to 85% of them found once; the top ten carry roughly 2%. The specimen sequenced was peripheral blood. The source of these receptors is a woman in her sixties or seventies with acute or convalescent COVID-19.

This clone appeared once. The CDR3 spells CASRLSVNYGYTF. CDR3 DNA: TGTGCCAGCAGGCTGTCAGTTAACTATGGCTACACCTTC. The chain carries TRBV6-5 and TRBJ1-2; D call uncertain. The germline V gene has CDR1 MNHEY and CDR2 SVGAGI. V lost 6 bases, J lost 1 base, and 9 bases lay in between. CDR3 size: 13 residues.

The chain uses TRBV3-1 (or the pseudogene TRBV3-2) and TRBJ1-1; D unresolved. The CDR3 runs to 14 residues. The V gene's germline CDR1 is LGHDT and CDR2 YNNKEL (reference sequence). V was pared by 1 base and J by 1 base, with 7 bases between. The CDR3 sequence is CASSQGHPNTEAFF. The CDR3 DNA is TGTGCCAGCAGCCAAGGACATCCGAACACTGAAGCTTTCTTT.

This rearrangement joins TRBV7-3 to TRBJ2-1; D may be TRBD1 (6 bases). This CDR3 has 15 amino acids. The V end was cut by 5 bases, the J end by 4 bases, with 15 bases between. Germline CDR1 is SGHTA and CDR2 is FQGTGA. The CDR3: CASSARDTPYNEQFF. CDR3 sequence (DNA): TGTGCCAGCAGCGCCCGGGACACGCCATACAATGAGCAGTTCTTC.

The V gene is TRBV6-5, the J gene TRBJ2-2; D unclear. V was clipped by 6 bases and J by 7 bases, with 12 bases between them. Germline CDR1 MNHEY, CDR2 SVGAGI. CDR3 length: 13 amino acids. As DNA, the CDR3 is TGTGCCAGCAGCGAGGTTTCGCTCGGGGAGCTGTTTTTT. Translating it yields CASSEVSLGELFF.

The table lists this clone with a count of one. The CDR3 is CASSIGVGTVNSPLHF. CDR3 in DNA: TGTGCCAGTAGTATAGGCGTCGGGACAGTTAATTCACCCCTCCACTTT. This sequence joins TRBV19 and TRBJ1-6; 7 bases map to TRBD1. There are 16 residues in the CDR3. The V and J ends lost 1 base and 6 bases, in that order; junction bases with no gene match: 6. The germline V gene encodes CDR1 LNHDA and CDR2 SQIVND (reference sequence).

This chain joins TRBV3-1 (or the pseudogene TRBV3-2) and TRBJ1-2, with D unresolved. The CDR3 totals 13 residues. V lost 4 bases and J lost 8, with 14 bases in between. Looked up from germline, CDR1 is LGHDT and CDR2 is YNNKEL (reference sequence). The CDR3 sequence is CASSLSSRGGYTF. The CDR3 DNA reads TGTGCCAGCAGCCTGTCTTCAAGAGGGGGCTACACCTTC.

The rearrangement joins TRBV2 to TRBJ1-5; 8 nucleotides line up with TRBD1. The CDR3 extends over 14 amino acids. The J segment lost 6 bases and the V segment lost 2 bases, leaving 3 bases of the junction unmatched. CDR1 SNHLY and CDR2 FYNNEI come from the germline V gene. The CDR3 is CASSERTGFQPQHF. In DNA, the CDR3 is TGTGCCAGCAGTGAAAGGACAGGGTTTCAGCCCCAGCATTTT.

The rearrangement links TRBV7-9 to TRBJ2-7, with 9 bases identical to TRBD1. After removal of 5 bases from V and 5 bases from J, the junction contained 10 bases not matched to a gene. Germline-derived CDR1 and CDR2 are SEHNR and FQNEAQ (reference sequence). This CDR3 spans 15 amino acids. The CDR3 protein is CASSKLRDREDEQYF. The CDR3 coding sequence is TGTGCCAGCAGCAAGCTCCGGGACAGGGAGGACGAGCAGTACTTC.